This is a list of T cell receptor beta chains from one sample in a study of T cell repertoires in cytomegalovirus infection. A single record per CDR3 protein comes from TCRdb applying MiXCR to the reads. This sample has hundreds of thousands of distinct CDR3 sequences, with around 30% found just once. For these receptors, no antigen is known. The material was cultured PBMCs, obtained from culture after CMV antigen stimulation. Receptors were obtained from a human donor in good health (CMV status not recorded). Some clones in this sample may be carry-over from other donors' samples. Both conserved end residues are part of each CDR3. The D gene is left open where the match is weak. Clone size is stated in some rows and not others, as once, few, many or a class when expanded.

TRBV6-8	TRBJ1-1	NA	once	TGTGCCAGCACCCGGGACTCTATGAGTGAAGCTTTCTTT	CASTRDSMSEAFF
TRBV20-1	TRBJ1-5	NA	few	TGCAGTGCTAGGGTCGGGGGAGATCAGCCCCAGCATTTT	CSARVGGDQPQHF
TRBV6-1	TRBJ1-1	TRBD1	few	TGTGCCAGCAGTGAGACAGGGAGGGAAACTGAAGCTTTCTTT	CASSETGRETEAFF
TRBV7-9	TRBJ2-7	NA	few	TGTGCCAGCAGCCCTCAGGGGCGGTACGAGCAGTACTTC	CASSPQGRYEQYF
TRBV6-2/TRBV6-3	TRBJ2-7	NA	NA	TGTGCCAGCAGTTCACAAGGGGGAAGGTCCTACGAGCAGTACTTC	CASSSQGGRSYEQYF
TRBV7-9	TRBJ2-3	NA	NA	TGTGCCAGCAGCTTCAGGTCCGGGGGCATAACAGATACGCAGTATTTT	CASSFRSGGITDTQYF
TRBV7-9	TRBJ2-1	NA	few	TGTGCCAGCAGCTTACTAGGGTCGGGTGAGCAGTTCTTC	CASSLLGSGEQFF
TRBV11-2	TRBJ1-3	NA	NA	TGTGCCAGCAGCACAACAGGGCCCGGAAACACCATATATTTT	CASSTTGPGNTIYF
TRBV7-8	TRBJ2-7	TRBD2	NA	TGTGCCAGCAGCTTAGCCCCCTGGACTAGCGGGGGGGGCTACGAGCAGTACTTC	CASSLAPWTSGGGYEQYF
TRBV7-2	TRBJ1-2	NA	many	TGTGCCAGCAGCTTAGAGGCGGTTTATGGCTACACCTTC	CASSLEAVYGYTF
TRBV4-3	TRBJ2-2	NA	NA	TGCGCCAGCAGCCAACAACTGTTCACCGGGGAGCTGTTTTTT	CASSQQLFTGELFF
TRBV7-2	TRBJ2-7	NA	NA	TGTGCCAGCAGGGGGGACCGGGGCCGGGGCGAGCAGTACTTC	CASRGDRGRGEQYF
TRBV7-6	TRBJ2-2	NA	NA	TGTGCCAGCAGCTTAGGACTACCCGACACCGGGGAGCTGTTTTTT	CASSLGLPDTGELFF
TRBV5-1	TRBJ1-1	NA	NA	TGCGCCAGCAGCCTTGATAGGGGTTGGTACGGGAACACTGAAGCTTTCTTT	CASSLDRGWYGNTEAFF
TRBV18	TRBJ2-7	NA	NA	TGTGCCAGCTCCCCGAGTATCGAGCAGTACTTC	CASSPSIEQYF
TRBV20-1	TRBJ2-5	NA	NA	TGCAGTGCTAGAGATCCGGCGGGGCAAGAGACCCAGTACTTC	CSARDPAGQETQYF
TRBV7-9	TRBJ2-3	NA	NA	TGTGCCAGCAGCTTAGGGCGTTGGGGCACAGATACGCAGTATTTT	CASSLGRWGTDTQYF
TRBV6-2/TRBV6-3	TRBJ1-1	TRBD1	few	TGTGCCAGCACTCCACTTCCCGGGACAGATAACACTGAAGCTTTCTTT	CASTPLPGTDNTEAFF
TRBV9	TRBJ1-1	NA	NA	TGTGCCAGCAGACAGATACCGAACACTGAAGCTTTCTTT	CASRQIPNTEAFF
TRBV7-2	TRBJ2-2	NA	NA	TGTGCCAGCAGCCCCGAGACTCTTAACGGGGAGCTGTTTTTT	CASSPETLNGELFF
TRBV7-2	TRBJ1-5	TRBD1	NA	TGTGCCAGCAGCTCCCCGGGACAGGGGATTCATCAGCCCCAGCATTTT	CASSSPGQGIHQPQHF
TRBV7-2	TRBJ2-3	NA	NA	TGTGCCAGCAGCTCCTTCCCGGGAGCTGGCACAGATACGCAGTATTTT	CASSSFPGAGTDTQYF